These 12 T cell receptor beta chains were sequenced from one sample in a study of OX40 agonist ivuxolimab in advanced cancers. Library method: the immunoSEQ multiplex PCR assay. TCRdb provides this immuneACCESS table in a form limited to in-frame rearrangements. Some clones are lacking; in checked studies, under half of them reflect an unresolved V gene, and why the rest are absent is not known. For this sample there are 20,000 to 30,000 clones; around nine tenths appear just once. The ten largest account for 15% to 20% of the sample. Sequencing was performed on CD4+ or CD8+ T cells sorted from blood, taken in a trial of the OX40 agonist ivuxolimab. The receptors originated from an adult with an advanced solid tumor such as melanoma, head and neck, liver or kidney cancer.

The rearrangement uses TRBV7-8 and TRBJ1-5, with 10 positions matching TRBD1. This CDR3 is 14 amino acids long. With 4 bases clipped from V and 8 bases from J, the junction kept 5 bases outside the gene matches. Germline V gene data show CDR1 as SGHVS and CDR2 as FQNEAQ. In DNA form, the CDR3 reads TGTGCCAGCAGCTCGACAGGGGGCCTGGAGCCCCAGCATTTT. Translated, it gives CASSSTGGLEPQHF.

The rearrangement joins TRBV7-8 to TRBJ1-1; D unresolved. CDR3 length equals 16 residues. The germline V gene encodes CDR1 SGHVS and CDR2 FQNEAQ. Between the trimmed V and J ends, which lost 4 bases and 1 base, there was a span of 16 bases. This CDR3 is CASSSHGIPGNTEAFF. The CDR3 region has the DNA TGTGCCAGCAGCTCACACGGGATCCCCGGGAACACTGAAGCTTTCTTT.

J is TRBJ1-1 and V is TRBV5-4, with TRBD1 matching 11 bases. The CDR3 covers 17 residues. The V segment lost 0 bases and the J segment 4 bases; nucleotides outside the gene matches: 8. Germline CDR1 is SGHNT and CDR2 is YYREEE (reference sequence). CDR3 sequence: CASSLAFPGQGGTEAFF. For the CDR3, the DNA is TGTGCCAGCAGCTTGGCTTTCCCGGGACAGGGGGGCACTGAAGCTTTCTTT. Using reference TRBV5-4 and TRBJ1-1 for the parts outside the CDR3, the full variable domain is ETGVTQSPTHLIKTRGQQVTLRCSSQSGHNTVSWYQQALGQGPQFIFQYYREEENGRGNFPPRFSGLQFPNYSSELNVNALELDDSALYLCASSLAFPGQGGTEAFFGQGTRLTVV.

The V call is TRBV11-2, the J call TRBJ2-7; TRBD2 matches at 10 bases. V lost 1 base, J lost 4 bases, and 7 bases stayed unmatched. The length of the CDR3 is 16 residues. CDR1 is SGHAT and CDR2 is FQNNGV in the germline V gene. CDR3 coding DNA: TGTGCCAGCAGCTTAGGTCTGGGACTAGCGAATTACGAGCAGTACTTC. Its translation: CASSLGLGLANYEQYF.

The chain uses TRBV7-9 and TRBJ2-5, with 7 nucleotides matching TRBD1. This CDR3 contains 14 residues. V lost 3 bases and J lost 3; bases outside the gene matches: 4. Germline-derived CDR1 and CDR2 are SEHNR and FQNEAQ (reference sequence). The CDR3 protein is CASSFGTEKETQYF. The CDR3 DNA is TGTGCCAGCAGCTTCGGGACAGAAAAAGAGACCCAGTACTTC.

The chain recombines TRBV15 with TRBJ2-2; TRBD1 might be the D (5 bases). Deletions cut 0 bases from V and 0 bases from J, with 11 bases between. The CDR3 is 17 amino acids. CDR1 is LNHNV and CDR2 is YYDKDF in the germline V gene (reference sequence). The CDR3 is CATSRDRTSSNTGELFF. The CDR3 DNA reads TGTGCCACCAGCAGAGATAGGACATCCTCGAACACCGGGGAGCTGTTTTTT.

CDR3 amino acids: CASSGSGRSPYNEQFF. CDR3 coding DNA: TGCGCCAGCAGCGGTAGCGGGAGGTCACCCTACAATGAGCAGTTCTTC. V is TRBV5-1 and J is TRBJ2-1; 10 bases align to TRBD2. Germline loops: CDR1 SGHRS, CDR2 YFSETQ. The CDR3 sequence is 16 residues long. V was pared by 4 bases and J by 2 bases, with 6 bases of the junction left unmatched.

The V gene is TRBV4-1, the J gene TRBJ1-5, with D hard to call. V shed 2 bases and J shed 1 base, with 6 bases lying between them. This CDR3 contains 14 residues. Germline CDR1 is MGHRA and CDR2 is YSYEKL. DNA for the CDR3: TGCGCCAGCAGCCAACTACGGAGCAATCAGCCCCAGCATTTT. Protein product: CASSQLRSNQPQHF.

The chain has TRBV2 and TRBJ2-7, with D perhaps matching TRBD1 (7 bases). Germline loops: CDR1 SNHLY, CDR2 FYNNEI. V lost 5 bases and J 2 bases, leaving 16 bases between the germline ends. CDR3 length: 15 residues. CDR3 loop: CASSSRGTATYEQYF. The DNA of the CDR3 is TGTGCCAGCAGTTCACGCGGGACAGCCACCTACGAGCAGTACTTC.

The chain joins TRBV11-2 to TRBJ2-1; D gene unclear. The CDR3 sequence is 12 residues long. The germline V gene encodes CDR1 SGHAT and CDR2 FQNNGV. The germline V and J ends were trimmed by 6 bases and 10 bases, with 13 bases remaining between them. CDR3 DNA sequence: TGTGCCAGCAGGGGGTTCCGCTGGGAGCAGTTCTTC. Protein sequence: CASRGFRWEQFF.

V usage is TRBV4-1 and J usage is TRBJ2-2; TRBD2 might be the D (5 bases). The V gene's germline CDR1 is MGHRA and CDR2 YSYEKL. The CDR3 is 13 residues long. V dropped 4 bases and J dropped 10 bases, with 13 bases sitting between them. CDR3 protein: CASSPPAGVELFF. CDR3 nucleotides: TGCGCCAGCAGCCCTCCTGCCGGGGTGGAGCTGTTTTTT.

This rearrangement joins TRBV14 to TRBJ2-5; D remains ambiguous. Trimming cost V 0 bases and J 10 bases, with 12 bases left between them. The germline CDR1 and CDR2 sequences are SGHDN and FVKESK. The CDR3 totals 13 residues. The CDR3 loop reads CASSQDNAWDQYF. The CDR3, as DNA: TGTGCCAGCAGCCAAGATAACGCATGGGACCAGTACTTC.